The 18 T cell receptor beta chains below come from one sample, sequenced in a study of cytomegalovirus exposure and HLA in healthy donors. Both 60 Vbeta primers and 13 Jbeta primers went into the PCR. Sequencing used immunoSEQ multiplex PCR; TCRdb keeps in-frame clones, though not all of them. The sample lists roughly 180,000 clones, 77% seen once, with more than 1.4% in the top ten. The sample comprised PBMCs. The receptor source for this set is a man younger than 30 in good health and CMV-seronegative.

The chain uses TRBV16 and TRBJ2-7; 10 bases match TRBD1. CDR1 KGHSY and CDR2 FQNENV come from the germline V gene. This CDR3 has 15 amino acids. J gave up 5 bases and V 4 bases, and 8 bases lay outside the gene matches. This CDR3 reads CASSPRQGAQNEQYF. The CDR3 DNA is TGTGCCAGCAGCCCCAGACAGGGGGCGCAAAACGAGCAGTACTTC.

The CDR3 nucleotides read TGTGCCAGTAGTATAGCTGGGCAGGGTGAGACCCAGTACTTC. This encodes CASSIAGQGETQYF. This chain uses TRBV19 with TRBJ2-5; D is possibly TRBD1 (5 bases). Trimming stripped 1 base from V and 5 bases from J, with 11 bases between. Germline V CDR1 and CDR2: LNHDA, SQIVND (reference sequence). This CDR3 has 14 amino acids. Looking up the rest from reference TRBV19 and TRBJ2-5 gives the full variable domain: DGGITQSPKYLFRKEGQNVTLSCEQNLNHDAMYWYRQDPGQGLRLIYYSQIVNDFQKGDIAEGYSVSREKKESFPLTVTSAQKNPTAFYLCASSIAGQGETQYFGPGTRLLVL.

The rearrangement uses TRBV4-3 and TRBJ2-7, with TRBD2 matching over 8 bases. CDR1 and CDR2 (germline): LGHNA, YSLEER. The J segment lost 3 bases and the V segment lost 0 bases, leaving 13 bases of the junction unmatched. This CDR3 is built from 18 residues. The DNA for the CDR3 is TGCGCCAGCAGCCAAGAAATCGCGGGCGGGAGGATAGGCTACGAGCAGTACTTC. Protein product: CASSQEIAGGRIGYEQYF.

The rearrangement joins TRBV6-1 to TRBJ1-1; 8 bases are shared with TRBD1. The CDR3 has 16 amino acids. Looked up from germline, CDR1 is MNHNS and CDR2 is SASEGT. J was trimmed by 0 bases and V by 4 bases; bases with no gene match: 7. The CDR3 loop is CASSGDRKLMNTEAFF. DNA of the CDR3: TGTGCCAGCAGTGGGGACAGGAAGCTCATGAACACTGAAGCTTTCTTT.

This chain links TRBV7-2 with TRBJ2-3; perhaps TRBD2 as D (6 bases). This CDR3 has 16 residues. The germline V gene encodes CDR1 SGHTA and CDR2 FQGNSA. With 5 bases removed from V and 2 bases from J, the gap between germline ends came to 17 bases. CDR3 DNA: TGTGCCAGCAGCCTCGGAGGGCCGGCGGTCACAGATACGCAGTATTTT. Its protein product is CASSLGGPAVTDTQYF. Complete variable domain (other parts from reference TRBV7-2 and TRBJ2-3): GAGVSQSPSNKVTEKGKDVELRCDPISGHTALYWYRQSLGQGLEFLIYFQGNSAPDKSGLPSDRFSAERTGGSVSTLTIQRTQQEDSAVYLCASSLGGPAVTDTQYFGPGTRLTVL.

The rearrangement uses TRBV6-5 and TRBJ2-5; a possible D gene is TRBD1 (5 bases). The ends were cut back, 3 bases at V and 1 base at J, with 9 bases in the middle. The CDR3 is 14 residues long. Per the germline V gene, CDR1 is MNHEY and CDR2 is SVGAGI. CDR3 region: CASSYLRAQETQYF. CDR3 in DNA: TGTGCCAGCAGTTATCTCAGGGCCCAAGAGACCCAGTACTTC.

V and J are TRBV28 and TRBJ1-3, with D tentatively TRBD1 (6 bases). Germline V gene sequence: CDR1 MDHEN, CDR2 SYDVKM. Trimming left V 6 bases short and J 3 bases short, with 15 bases between. This CDR3 is built from 15 residues. CDR3 DNA sequence: TGTGCCAGCAGCCTTCAGCTAGGGGGTGGAAACACCATATATTTT. Protein: CASSLQLGGGNTIYF.

The rearrangement uses TRBV2 and TRBJ1-2; no clear D gene. V was trimmed by 4 bases and J by 2 bases, leaving 5 bases between them. Germline loops: CDR1 SNHLY, CDR2 FYNNEI. The CDR3 is made up of 12 amino acids. This CDR3 is CASSGQNYGYTF. As DNA, the CDR3 is TGTGCCAGCAGTGGGCAGAACTATGGCTACACCTTC.

This chain connects TRBV7-9 to TRBJ2-5; TRBD1 might be the D (6 bases). Trimming cost V 4 bases and J 0 bases, with 18 bases left between them. The CDR3 is 17 amino acids. The germline V gene has CDR1 SEHNR and CDR2 FQNEAQ (reference sequence). As DNA, the CDR3 is TGTGCCAGCAGCTCCCCTCTCCCGGACAGAAACCAAGAGACCCAGTACTTC. Encoded protein: CASSSPLPDRNQETQYF.

J is TRBJ1-2 and V is TRBV30, with D possibly matching TRBD1 (5 bases). V shed 2 bases and J shed 4 bases, with 11 bases lying between them. Germline V gives CDR1 GTSNPN, CDR2 SVGIG (reference sequence). The CDR3 length is 13 residues. CDR3 sequence (DNA): TGTGCCTGGAGTTTACAGGTTTCCTATGGCTACACCTTC. As protein: CAWSLQVSYGYTF.

This clone was observed a single time. The chain recombines TRBV2 with TRBJ2-3; the D gene is possibly TRBD2 (5 bases). Trimming left V 2 bases short and J 9 bases short, with 12 bases between. The CDR3 contains 13 residues. Germline CDR1 reads SNHLY; CDR2 reads FYNNEI. The CDR3 reads CASSELDYGTQYF. DNA for the CDR3: TGTGCCAGCAGTGAATTAGACTATGGAACGCAGTATTTT.

The chain links TRBV28 to TRBJ1-2; the D is unclear. Trimming cost V 5 bases and J 3 bases, with 13 bases left between them. Germline V gene data show CDR1 as MDHEN and CDR2 as SYDVKM. CDR3 length equals 14 residues. Written as DNA, the CDR3 is TGTGCCAGCAGTATTAGCCTAAGAGACTATGGCTACACCTTC. Translation: CASSISLRDYGYTF.

About this clone itself: The sample has other DNA sequences that encode this CDR3 too. CDR3 sequence reads: CASSPQGNYGYTF. The CDR3 nucleotides read TGTGCCAGCAGTCCGCAGGGGAACTATGGCTACACCTTC. The rearrangement joins TRBV2 to TRBJ1-2, with D maybe TRBD1 (6 bases). This CDR3 has 13 amino acids. V gave up 5 bases and J gave up 2 bases, with 9 bases separating them. Germline CDR1 is SNHLY and CDR2 is FYNNEI.

This clone has a single count. This rearrangement joins TRBV7-2 to TRBJ2-1; 12 bases are a match to TRBD2. The germline V gene encodes CDR1 SGHTA and CDR2 FQGNSA. CDR3 size: 15 residues. J was trimmed by 7 bases and V by 5 bases; bases with no gene match: 6. The DNA for the CDR3 is TGTGCCAGCAGCGTAGGACTAGCGGGGATTAATGAGCAGTTCTTC. This sequence encodes CASSVGLAGINEQFF.

The rearrangement uses TRBV19 and TRBJ2-1, with 11 bases fitting TRBD2. The CDR3 totals 16 residues. The V gene end was trimmed by 7 bases and the J gene end by 7 bases; junction bases not matched to a gene: 12. Germline values: CDR1 LNHDA, CDR2 SQIVND (reference sequence). CDR3 DNA: TGTGCCAGTATAGCGTCAGGGCTAGCGGGGGGTAATGAGCAGTTCTTC. This codes for CASIASGLAGGNEQFF.

This sequence joins TRBV6-5 and TRBJ2-6, with TRBD1 identical over 7 bases. V trimming: 6 bases; J trimming: 3 bases; junction bases outside the gene matches: 5. The length of the CDR3 is 15 residues. From germline, CDR1 is MNHEY and CDR2 SVGAGI. The CDR3 DNA is TGTGCCAGCAGATACAGGGGCAGTGGGGCCAACGTCCTGACTTTC. This encodes CASRYRGSGANVLTF.

V is TRBV19 and J is TRBJ1-4; D may be TRBD1 (6 bases). Trimming took 7 bases from V and 5 from J, leaving 23 bases between them. This CDR3 is built from 17 residues. Germline V gene data show CDR1 as LNHDA and CDR2 as SQIVND (reference sequence). The CDR3 region has the DNA TGTGCCAGTACTCGAAGGGGGGGAGGGGTAGGCAATGAAAAACTGTTTTTT. It specifies CASTRRGGGVGNEKLFF.

CDR3 DNA: TGTGCCACCTCCGGCGGGGATAGCACAGATACGCAGTATTTT. Amino acid sequence: CATSGGDSTDTQYF. This chain joins TRBV11-3 and TRBJ2-3, with D possibly being TRBD2 (6 bases). This CDR3 region has 14 residues. V lost 10 bases to trimming and J lost 0 bases, with 14 bases between them. Germline V gene data show CDR1 as SGHNT and CDR2 as YENEEA.